The T cell receptor (beta chain) under discussion was sequenced for a study of molecular identifiers for immune sequencing clone quantification. Study at large: The replicates split RNA from around 18,000 or 91,000 naive CD8 cells five ways and sequenced four. General study results and limits: Jurkat TCR RNA spiked in from one cell could reportedly be detected among 1.1 million or so naive cells.

Only a few counts were recorded for this clonotype. The antigen is undetermined. The naive CD8 libraries originated from between roughly 17,000 and 1,100,000 sorted cells and drew on 10%, 30% or 50% RNA. Sorting recovered naive CD8 T cells on a CD8+CD4-CCR7+CD45RA+ profile. TCRdb re-called the PCR reads through MiXCR, storing one row per CDR3 protein. The sample shows 490,000 or so distinct CDR3 sequences, 25% of them seen only once. The receptor was derived from a human donor in good health. Some libraries in this study had Jurkat cell RNA spiked in. What was sequenced was naive CD8+ T cells from blood, with Jurkat cell RNA spiked in. Subset indicated: FACS-sorted CD8+CD4-CCR7+CD45RA+ naive T cells.

The CDR3 nucleotides are TGCAGTGCCCACCGGGGGTCGGGGGATCTCTCCGAGCAGTACTTC. Its translation: CSAHRGSGDLSEQYF. V and J are TRBV20-1 and TRBJ2-7; tentative D call: TRBD2 (6 bases). Germline V gene sequence: CDR1 DFQATT, CDR2 SNEGSKA (reference sequence). This CDR3 spans 15 amino acids. With 6 bases removed from V and 6 bases from J, the gap between germline ends came to 24 bases.